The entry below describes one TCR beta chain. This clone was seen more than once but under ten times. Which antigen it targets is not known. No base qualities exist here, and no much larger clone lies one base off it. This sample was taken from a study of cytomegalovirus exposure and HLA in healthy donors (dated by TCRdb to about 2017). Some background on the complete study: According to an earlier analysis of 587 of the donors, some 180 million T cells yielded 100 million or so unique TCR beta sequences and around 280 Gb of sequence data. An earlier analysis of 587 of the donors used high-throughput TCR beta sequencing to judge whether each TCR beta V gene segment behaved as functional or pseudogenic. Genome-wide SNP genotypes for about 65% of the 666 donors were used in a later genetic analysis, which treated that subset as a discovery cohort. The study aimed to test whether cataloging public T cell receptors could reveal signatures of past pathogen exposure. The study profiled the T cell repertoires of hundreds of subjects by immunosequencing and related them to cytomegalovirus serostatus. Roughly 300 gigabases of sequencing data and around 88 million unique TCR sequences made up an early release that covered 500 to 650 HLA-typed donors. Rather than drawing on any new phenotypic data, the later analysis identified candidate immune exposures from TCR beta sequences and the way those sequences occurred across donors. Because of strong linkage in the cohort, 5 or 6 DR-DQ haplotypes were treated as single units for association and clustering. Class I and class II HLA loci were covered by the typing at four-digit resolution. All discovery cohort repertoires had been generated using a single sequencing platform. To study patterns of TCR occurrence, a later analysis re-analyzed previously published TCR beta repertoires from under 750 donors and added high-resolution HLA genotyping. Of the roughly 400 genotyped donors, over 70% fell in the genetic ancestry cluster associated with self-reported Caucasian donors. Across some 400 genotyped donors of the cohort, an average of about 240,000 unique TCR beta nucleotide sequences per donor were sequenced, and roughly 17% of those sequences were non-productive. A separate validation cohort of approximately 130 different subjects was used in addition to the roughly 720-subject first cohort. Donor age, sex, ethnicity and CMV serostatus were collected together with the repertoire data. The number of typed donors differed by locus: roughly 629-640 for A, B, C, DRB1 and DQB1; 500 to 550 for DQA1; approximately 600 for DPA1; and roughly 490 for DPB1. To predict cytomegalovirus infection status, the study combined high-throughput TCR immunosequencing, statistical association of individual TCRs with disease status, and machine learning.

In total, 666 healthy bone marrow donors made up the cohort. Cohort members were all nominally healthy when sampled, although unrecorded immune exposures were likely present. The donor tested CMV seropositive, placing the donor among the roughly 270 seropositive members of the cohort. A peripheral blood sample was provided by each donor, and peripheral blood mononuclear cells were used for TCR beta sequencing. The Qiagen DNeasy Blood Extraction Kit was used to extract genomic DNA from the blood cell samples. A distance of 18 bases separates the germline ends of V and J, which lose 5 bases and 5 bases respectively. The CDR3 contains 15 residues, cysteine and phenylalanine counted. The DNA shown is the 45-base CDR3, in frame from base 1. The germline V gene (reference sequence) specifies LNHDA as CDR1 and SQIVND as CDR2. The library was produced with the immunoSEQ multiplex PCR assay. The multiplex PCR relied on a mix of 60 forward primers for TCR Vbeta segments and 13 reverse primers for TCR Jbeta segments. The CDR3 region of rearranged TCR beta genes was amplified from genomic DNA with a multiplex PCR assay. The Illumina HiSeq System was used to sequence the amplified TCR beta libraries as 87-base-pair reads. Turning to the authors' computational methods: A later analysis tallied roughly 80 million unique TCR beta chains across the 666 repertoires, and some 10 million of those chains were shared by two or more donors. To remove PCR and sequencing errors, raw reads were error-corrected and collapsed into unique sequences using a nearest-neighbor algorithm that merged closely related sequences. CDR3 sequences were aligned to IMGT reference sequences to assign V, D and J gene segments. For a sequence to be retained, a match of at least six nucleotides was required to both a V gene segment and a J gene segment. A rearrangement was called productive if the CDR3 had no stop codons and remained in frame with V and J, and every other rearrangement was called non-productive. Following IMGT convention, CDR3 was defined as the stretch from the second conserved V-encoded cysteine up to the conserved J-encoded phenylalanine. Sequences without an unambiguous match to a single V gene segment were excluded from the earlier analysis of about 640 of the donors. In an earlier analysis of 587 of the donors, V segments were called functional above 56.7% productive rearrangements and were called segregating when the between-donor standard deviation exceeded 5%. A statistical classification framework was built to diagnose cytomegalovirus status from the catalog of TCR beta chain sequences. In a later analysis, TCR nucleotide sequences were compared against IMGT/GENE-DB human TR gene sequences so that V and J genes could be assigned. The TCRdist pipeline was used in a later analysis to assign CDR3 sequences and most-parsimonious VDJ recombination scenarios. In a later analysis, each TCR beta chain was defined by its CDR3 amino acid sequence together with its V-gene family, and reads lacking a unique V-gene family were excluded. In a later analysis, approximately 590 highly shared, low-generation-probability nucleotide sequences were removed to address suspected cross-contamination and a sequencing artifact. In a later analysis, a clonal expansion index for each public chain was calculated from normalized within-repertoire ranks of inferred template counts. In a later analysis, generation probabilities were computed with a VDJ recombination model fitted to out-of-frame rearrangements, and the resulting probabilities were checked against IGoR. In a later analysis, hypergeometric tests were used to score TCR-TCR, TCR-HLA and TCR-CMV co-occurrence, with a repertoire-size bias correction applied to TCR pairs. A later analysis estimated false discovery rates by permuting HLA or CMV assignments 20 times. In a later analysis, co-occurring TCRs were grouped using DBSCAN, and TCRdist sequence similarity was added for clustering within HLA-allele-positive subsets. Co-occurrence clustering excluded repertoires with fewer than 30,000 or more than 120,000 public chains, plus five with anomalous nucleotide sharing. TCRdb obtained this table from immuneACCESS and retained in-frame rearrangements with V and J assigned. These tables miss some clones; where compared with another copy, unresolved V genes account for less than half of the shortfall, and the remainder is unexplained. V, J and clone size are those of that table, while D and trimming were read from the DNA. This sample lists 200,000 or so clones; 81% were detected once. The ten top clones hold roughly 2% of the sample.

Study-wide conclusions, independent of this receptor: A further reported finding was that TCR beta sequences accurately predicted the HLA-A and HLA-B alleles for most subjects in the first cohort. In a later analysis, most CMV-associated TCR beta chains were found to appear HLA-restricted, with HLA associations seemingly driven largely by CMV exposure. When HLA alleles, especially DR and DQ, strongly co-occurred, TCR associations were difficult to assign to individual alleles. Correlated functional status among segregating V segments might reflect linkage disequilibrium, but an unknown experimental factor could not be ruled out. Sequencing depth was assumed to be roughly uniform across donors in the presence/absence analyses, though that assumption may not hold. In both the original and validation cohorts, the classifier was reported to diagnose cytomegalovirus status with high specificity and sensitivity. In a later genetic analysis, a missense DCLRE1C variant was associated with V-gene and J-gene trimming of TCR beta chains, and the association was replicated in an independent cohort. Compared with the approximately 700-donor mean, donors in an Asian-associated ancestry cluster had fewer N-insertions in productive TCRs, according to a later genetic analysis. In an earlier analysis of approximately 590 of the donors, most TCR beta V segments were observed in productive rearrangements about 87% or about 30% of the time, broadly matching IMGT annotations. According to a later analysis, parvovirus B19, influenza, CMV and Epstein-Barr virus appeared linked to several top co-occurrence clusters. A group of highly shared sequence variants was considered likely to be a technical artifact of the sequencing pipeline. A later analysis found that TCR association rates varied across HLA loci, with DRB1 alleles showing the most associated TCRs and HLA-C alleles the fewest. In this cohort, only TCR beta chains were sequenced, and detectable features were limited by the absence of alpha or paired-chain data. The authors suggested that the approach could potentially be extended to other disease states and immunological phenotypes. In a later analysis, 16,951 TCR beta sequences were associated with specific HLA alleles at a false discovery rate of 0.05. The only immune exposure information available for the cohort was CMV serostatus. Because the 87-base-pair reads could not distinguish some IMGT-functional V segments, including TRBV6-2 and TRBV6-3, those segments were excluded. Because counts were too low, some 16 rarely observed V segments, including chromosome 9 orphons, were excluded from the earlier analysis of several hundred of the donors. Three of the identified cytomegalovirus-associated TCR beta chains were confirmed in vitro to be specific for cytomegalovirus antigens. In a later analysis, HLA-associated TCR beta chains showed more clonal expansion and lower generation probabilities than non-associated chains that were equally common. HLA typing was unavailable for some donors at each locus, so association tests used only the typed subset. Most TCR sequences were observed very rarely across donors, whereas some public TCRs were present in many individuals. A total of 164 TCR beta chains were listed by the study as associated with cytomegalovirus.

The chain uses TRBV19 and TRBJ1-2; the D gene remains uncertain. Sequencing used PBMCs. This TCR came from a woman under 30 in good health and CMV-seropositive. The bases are TGTGCCAGTAGTCCCCGCCCGGAGAAGGAGTATGGCTACACCTTC. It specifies CASSPRPEKEYGYTF.